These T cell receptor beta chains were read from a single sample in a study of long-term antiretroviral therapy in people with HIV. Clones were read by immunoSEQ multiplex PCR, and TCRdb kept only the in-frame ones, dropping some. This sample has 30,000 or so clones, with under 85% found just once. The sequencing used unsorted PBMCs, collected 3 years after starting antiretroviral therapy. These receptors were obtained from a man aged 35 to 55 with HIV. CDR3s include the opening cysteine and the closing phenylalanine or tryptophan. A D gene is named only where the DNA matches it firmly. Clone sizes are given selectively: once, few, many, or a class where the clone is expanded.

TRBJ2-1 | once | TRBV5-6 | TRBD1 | CASSWVGTGSNEQFF
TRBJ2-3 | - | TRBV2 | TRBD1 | CASSQQGRDTQYF
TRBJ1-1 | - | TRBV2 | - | CASSDLATEAFF
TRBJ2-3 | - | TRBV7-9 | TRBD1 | CASSSGQARTTDTQYF
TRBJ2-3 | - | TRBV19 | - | CASSMDWGTQYF
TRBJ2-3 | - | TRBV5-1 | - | CASSSTSGKRTDTQYF
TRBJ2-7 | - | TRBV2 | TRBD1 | CASSLGQGALYEQYF
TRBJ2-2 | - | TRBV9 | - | CASSVGRLASTGELFF
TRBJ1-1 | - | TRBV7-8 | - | CASSLQVGVTEAFF
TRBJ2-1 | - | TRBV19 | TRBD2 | CASSILAGGGNEQFF
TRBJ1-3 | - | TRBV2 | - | CASQGNPRSGNTIYF
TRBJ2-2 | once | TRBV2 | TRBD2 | CASSETSGGYTGELFF
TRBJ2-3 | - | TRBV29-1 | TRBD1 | CSVPRGSVDTQYF
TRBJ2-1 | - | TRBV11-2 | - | CASSSWGQGSSGSYNEQFF
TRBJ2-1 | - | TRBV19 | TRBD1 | CASSPNGQGPYNEQFF
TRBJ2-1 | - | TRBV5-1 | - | CASSFGHAQDREQFF
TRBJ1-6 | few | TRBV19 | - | CASSIDWRKSPLHF
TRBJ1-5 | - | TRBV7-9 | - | CASSSDKTRSGPQHF
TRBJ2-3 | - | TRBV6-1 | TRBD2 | CASSEARGGVDTQYF
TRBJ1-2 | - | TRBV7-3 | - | CASSSTGTGGYTF
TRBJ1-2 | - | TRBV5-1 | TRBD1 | CASSPTLYLDRDSYGYTF
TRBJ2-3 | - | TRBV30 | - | CACLAGGADTQYF
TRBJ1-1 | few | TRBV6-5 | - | CASSYSKQMNTEAFF
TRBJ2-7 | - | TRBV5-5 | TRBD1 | CASSWGTGKGPYEQYF
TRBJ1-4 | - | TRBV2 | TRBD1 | CASSYRGLANEKLFF
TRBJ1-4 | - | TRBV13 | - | CASSKSSGHLNEKLFF
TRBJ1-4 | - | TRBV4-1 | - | CASSQYFGLLAQKLFF
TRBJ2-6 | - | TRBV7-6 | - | CASSLATDSSGANVLTF
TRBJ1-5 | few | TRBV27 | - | CASSPTTYQPQHF
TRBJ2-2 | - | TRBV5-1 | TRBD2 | CASSQPGLAIRGTGELFF
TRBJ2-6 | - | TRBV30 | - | CAWSLGSGANVLTF
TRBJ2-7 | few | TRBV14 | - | CASSHVLDSYEQYF
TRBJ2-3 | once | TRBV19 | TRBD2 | CASRKLAGGPRDTQYF
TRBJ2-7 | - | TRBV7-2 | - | CASSLIGGPVYEQYF
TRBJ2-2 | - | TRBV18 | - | CASSPPVQGPNTGELFF
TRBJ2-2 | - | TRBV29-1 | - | CSVEVDGFTGELFF
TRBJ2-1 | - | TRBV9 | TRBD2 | CASNSGSGGNEQFF
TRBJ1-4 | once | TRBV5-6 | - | CASSWGTLATNEKLFF
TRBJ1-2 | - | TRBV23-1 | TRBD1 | CASTPHRGTGRGYTF
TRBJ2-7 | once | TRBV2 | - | CASSEDLTGKAYEQYF
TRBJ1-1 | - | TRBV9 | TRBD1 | CASSVEGQGNTEAFF
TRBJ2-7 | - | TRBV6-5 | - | CASSPGSIYEQYF
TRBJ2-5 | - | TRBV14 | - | CASSQDAGTQYF
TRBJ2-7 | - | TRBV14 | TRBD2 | CASSQLAGVAYEQYF
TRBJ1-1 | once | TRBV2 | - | CASINPNMNTEAFF
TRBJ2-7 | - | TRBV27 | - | CASSLSLPGEQYF
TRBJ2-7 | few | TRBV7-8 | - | CASSLGQGHTYEQYF
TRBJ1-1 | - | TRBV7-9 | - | CASSLIPGNTEAFF
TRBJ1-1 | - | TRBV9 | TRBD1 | CASSGGTGGRTEAFF
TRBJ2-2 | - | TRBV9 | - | CASSPGLVANTGELFF
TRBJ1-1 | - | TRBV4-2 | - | CASRGPGAEAFF